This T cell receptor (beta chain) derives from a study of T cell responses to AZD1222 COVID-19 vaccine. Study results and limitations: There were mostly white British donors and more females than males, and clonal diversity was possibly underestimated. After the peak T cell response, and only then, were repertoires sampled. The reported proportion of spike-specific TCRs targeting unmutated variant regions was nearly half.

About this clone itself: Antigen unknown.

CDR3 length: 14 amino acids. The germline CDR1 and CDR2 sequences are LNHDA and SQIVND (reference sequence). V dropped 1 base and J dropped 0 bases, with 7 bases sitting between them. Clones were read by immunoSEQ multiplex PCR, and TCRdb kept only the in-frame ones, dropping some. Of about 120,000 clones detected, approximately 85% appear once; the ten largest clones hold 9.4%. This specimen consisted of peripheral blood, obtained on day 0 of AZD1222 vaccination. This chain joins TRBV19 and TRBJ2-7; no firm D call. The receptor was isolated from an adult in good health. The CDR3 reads CASSIAGSSYEQYF. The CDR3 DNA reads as TGTGCCAGTAGTATAGCGGGCAGCTCCTACGAGCAGTACTTC.